This TCR beta chain was observed in a study of T-cell memory formation after mild COVID-19. Study-wide points: Unconfirmed was the SARS-CoV-2 specificity of second-wave clones that peaked on day 37.

Trimming took 2 bases from V and 6 from J, leaving 13 bases between them. The germline V gene encodes CDR1 SGHKS and CDR2 YYEKEE (reference sequence). The CDR3 runs 14 residues. 5'RACE with constant-segment primers yielded barcoded, UMI-tagged TCR alpha and TCR beta cDNA libraries. One entry per CDR3 protein, called by TCRdb with MiXCR from the 5' RACE reads. The sample lists around 260,000 distinct CDR3 sequences, roughly 17% occurring once. Details on this clonotype: Antigen unknown.

The chain carries TRBV5-5 and TRBJ2-3, with D hard to call. This receptor was obtained from a man younger than 35 who had mild COVID-19 (a few samples of this study predate the infection). Cell type and time point are not known. The material sequenced was PBMCs or a T cell subset sorted from them (not recorded which). CDR3: CASSFDLHGDTQYF. CDR3 sequence (DNA): TGTGCCAGCAGCTTTGACCTACACGGGGATACGCAGTATTTT.